This T cell receptor (beta chain) emerged from a study of control samples from healthy donors and cancer patients. J was trimmed by 8 bases and V by 4 bases; bases with no gene match: 7. Germline CDR1 and CDR2: SGDLS and YYNGEE. The CDR3 spans 15 residues. Data came from immunoSEQ multiplex PCR; TCRdb stores just in-frame clones and leaves some out. The sample consists of 97,000 or so clones, just over 90% of them appearing once. The V and J genes are TRBV9 and TRBJ2-1, with 12 bases fitting TRBD2. The TCR originated in a woman younger than 35 in good health. The sample was blood. CDR3 region: CASSLRLAGVDEQFF. CDR3 nucleotides: TGTGCCAGCAGCCTCAGACTAGCGGGAGTCGATGAGCAGTTCTTC.